This TCR beta chain stems from a study of CD8+CD57+ T cells in acquired aplastic anemia. Selection for sequencing was limited to patients who had shown CD8+CD57+ cell expansion by flow cytometry. V was clipped by 4 bases and J by 5 bases; unmatched bases: 7. The CDR3 covers 15 residues. Germline CDR1 SGHAT, CDR2 FQNNGV. The template used for profiling TCR beta VDJ and CDR3 was genomic DNA. TCRdb processed the reads anew with MiXCR; each CDR3 protein has one entry. The repertoire includes just over 450,000 distinct CDR3 sequences, around 33% of them detected once, and around 0.82% sits in the top ten. V is TRBV11-2 and J is TRBJ2-3; 9 nucleotides match TRBD1. This clonotype was obtained from a human donor with aplastic anemia. Sequenced sample: sorted CD4+, CD8+, or CD8+CD57+ T cells (not recorded which) from PBMCs. As DNA, the CDR3 is TGTGCCAGCAGCTACGGACAGGGGACGGGAGATACGCAGTATTTT. It translates to CASSYGQGTGDTQYF.